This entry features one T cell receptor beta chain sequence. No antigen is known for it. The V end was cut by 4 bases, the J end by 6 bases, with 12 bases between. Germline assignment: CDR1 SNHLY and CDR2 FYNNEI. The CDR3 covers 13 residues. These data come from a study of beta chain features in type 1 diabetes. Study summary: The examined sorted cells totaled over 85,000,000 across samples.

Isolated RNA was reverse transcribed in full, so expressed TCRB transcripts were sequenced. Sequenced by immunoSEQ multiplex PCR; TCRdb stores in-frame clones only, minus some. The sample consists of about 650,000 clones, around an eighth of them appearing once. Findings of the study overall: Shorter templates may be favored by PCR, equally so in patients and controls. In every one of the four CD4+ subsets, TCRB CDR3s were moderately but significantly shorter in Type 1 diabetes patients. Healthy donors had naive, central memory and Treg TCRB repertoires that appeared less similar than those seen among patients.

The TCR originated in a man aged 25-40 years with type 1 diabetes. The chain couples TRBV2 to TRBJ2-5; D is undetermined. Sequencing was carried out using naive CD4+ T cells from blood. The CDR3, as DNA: TGTGCCAGCAGTGTTGACGGGCTAAAGACCCAGTACTTC. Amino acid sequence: CASSVDGLKTQYF.